The TCR beta chain described here comes from a study of cytomegalovirus exposure and HLA in healthy donors (dated by TCRdb to about 2017). Study-level background: According to an earlier analysis of 587 of the donors, about 179 million T cells yielded roughly 110 million unique TCR beta sequences and about 300 Gb of sequence data. The aim of the study was to test whether cataloging public T cell receptors could identify signatures of past pathogen exposure. Every repertoire in the discovery cohort had been generated on one and the same sequencing platform. An earlier analysis of approximately 580 of the donors used high-throughput TCR beta sequencing to judge whether each TCR beta V gene segment behaved as functional or pseudogenic. Among 300 to 500 genotyped donors of the cohort, an average of approximately 200,000 unique TCR beta nucleotide sequences was sequenced per donor, of which about 18% were non-productive. The study profiled the T cell repertoires of 550 to 700 subjects by immunosequencing and related them to cytomegalovirus serostatus. To predict cytomegalovirus infection status, the study combined high-throughput TCR immunosequencing, statistical association of individual TCRs with disease status, and machine learning. In addition to the first cohort of approximately 670 subjects, a separate validation cohort of 120 different subjects was used. Alongside the repertoire data, information on donor age, sex, ethnicity and CMV serostatus was compiled. The later analysis used no new phenotypic data to find candidate immune exposures, relying instead on TCR beta sequences and their occurrence across donors. Because of strong linkage in the cohort, a handful of DR-DQ haplotypes were treated as single units for association and clustering. Both class I and class II loci were covered by HLA typing, at four-digit resolution. A later genetic analysis took genome-wide SNP genotypes for about three fifths of the 666 donors and used that subset as a discovery cohort. Approximately 300 gigabases of sequencing data and tens of millions of unique TCR sequences were included in an early release covering roughly 600 HLA-typed donors. Among the roughly 400 genotyped donors, approximately 77% belonged to the genetic ancestry cluster associated with self-reported Caucasian donors. The number of typed donors differed by locus: about 629-630 for A, B, C, DRB1 and DQB1; some 540 for DQA1; 606 for DPA1; and about 450 for DPB1. A later analysis re-analyzed previously published TCR beta repertoires from hundreds of donors and added high-resolution HLA genotyping to study TCR occurrence patterns. Study-wide findings and limitations: A later genetic analysis associated a missense DCLRE1C variant with V-gene and J-gene trimming of TCR beta chains, and an independent cohort replicated the association. While some public TCRs were present in many individuals, most TCR sequences turned up only very rarely across donors. A cluster of highly shared sequence variants was judged likely to be a technical artifact of the sequencing pipeline. The study gave a list of around 170 TCR beta chains associated with cytomegalovirus. Immune exposure information for the cohort was limited to CMV serostatus. Linkage disequilibrium might explain the correlated functional status among segregating V segments, but an unknown experimental factor could not be ruled out. The classifier was reported to diagnose cytomegalovirus status with high specificity and sensitivity in both the original cohort and the validation cohort. In a later analysis, HLA-associated TCR beta chains showed more clonal expansion and lower generation probabilities than non-associated chains that were equally common. This cohort had only TCR beta chains sequenced, and the lack of alpha or paired-chain data limited which features could be detected. An earlier analysis of approximately 570 of the donors showed that most TCR beta V segments appeared in productive rearrangements either about 87% or about 30% of the time, which broadly matched IMGT annotations. In a later analysis, TCR association rates were found to vary across HLA loci, with the most associated TCRs seen for DRB1 alleles and the fewest for HLA-C alleles. It was suggested by the authors that the approach could potentially be generalized to other disease states and immunological phenotypes. A later genetic analysis reported fewer N-insertions in productive TCRs among donors in an Asian-associated ancestry cluster than the roughly 690-donor mean. Specific HLA alleles were associated with roughly 17,000 TCR beta sequences at a false discovery rate of 0.05 in a later analysis. Because some donors lacked HLA typing at each locus, the association tests relied only on the typed subset. Roughly uniform sequencing depth across donors was assumed in presence/absence analyses, although this assumption may not hold. Some 15 rarely observed V segments, including chromosome 9 orphons, were excluded from the earlier analysis of a few hundred of the donors because counts were too low. Some IMGT-functional V segments, including TRBV6-2 and TRBV6-3, could not be distinguished by the 87-base-pair reads and were therefore excluded. A further reported finding was that TCR beta sequences accurately predicted the HLA-A and HLA-B alleles for most subjects in the first cohort. When HLA alleles, especially DR and DQ, strongly co-occurred, TCR associations were difficult to assign to individual alleles. Most CMV-associated TCR beta chains appeared to be HLA-restricted in a later analysis, and the HLA associations seemed to be driven largely by CMV exposure. In vitro tests confirmed that a few of the cytomegalovirus-associated TCR beta chains recognize cytomegalovirus antigens. Several of the top co-occurrence clusters appeared to be linked to parvovirus B19, influenza, CMV and Epstein-Barr virus, according to a later analysis.

Libraries were prepared through the immunoSEQ multiplex PCR assay. The multiplex PCR relied on a mix of 60 forward primers for TCR Vbeta segments and 13 reverse primers for TCR Jbeta segments. The CDR3 region of rearranged TCR beta genes was amplified from genomic DNA by a multiplex PCR assay. The amplified TCR beta libraries were sequenced on the Illumina HiSeq System as 87-base-pair reads. In the source study's methods: A later analysis counted tens of millions of unique TCR beta chains across the 670 or so repertoires, and 9.5 million to 11 million of these chains were shared by at least two donors. To remove PCR and sequencing errors, raw reads were error-corrected and collapsed into unique sequences using a nearest-neighbor algorithm that merged closely related sequences. Alignment of CDR3 sequences to IMGT reference sequences was used to assign V, D and J gene segments. For a sequence to be retained, a match of at least six nucleotides was required to both a V gene segment and a J gene segment. Rearrangements were classified as productive when the CDR3 lacked stop codons and remained in frame with V and J, and all other rearrangements were classified as non-productive. CDR3 was defined according to IMGT convention as the region running from the second conserved V-encoded cysteine to the conserved J-encoded phenylalanine. In an earlier analysis of 500 to 650 of the donors, sequences lacking an unambiguous match to a single V gene segment were excluded. An earlier analysis of 500 to 700 of the donors classified V segments as functional when productive rearrangements were above 56.7% and as segregating when the standard deviation between donors was above 5%. A statistical classification framework was built to diagnose cytomegalovirus status from the catalog of TCR beta chain sequences. A later analysis assigned V and J genes by comparing TCR nucleotide sequences with IMGT/GENE-DB human TR gene sequences. The TCRdist pipeline was used in a later analysis to assign CDR3 sequences and most-parsimonious VDJ recombination scenarios. In a later analysis, every TCR beta chain was defined by the combination of its CDR3 amino acid sequence and its V-gene family, and reads without a unique V-gene family were dropped. In a later analysis, 450 to 600 highly shared, low-generation-probability nucleotide sequences were removed to address suspected cross-contamination and a sequencing artifact. A later analysis calculated a clonal expansion index for each public chain from normalized within-repertoire ranks of inferred template counts. Generation probabilities in a later analysis came from a VDJ recombination model fitted to out-of-frame rearrangements, and those results were checked against IGoR. In a later analysis, TCR-TCR, TCR-HLA and TCR-CMV co-occurrence was scored with hypergeometric tests, and a repertoire-size bias correction was applied to TCR pairs. In a later analysis, false discovery rates were estimated by permuting HLA or CMV assignments 20 times. In a later analysis, co-occurring TCRs were grouped using DBSCAN, with TCRdist sequence similarity added in when clustering inside HLA-allele-positive subsets. For co-occurrence clustering, repertoires with fewer than 30,000 or more than 120,000 public chains were excluded, along with roughly five repertoires with anomalous nucleotide sharing. Entries here come from immuneACCESS through TCRdb and include only in-frame sequences with V and J called. Some clones fail to appear in such tables; in the studies checked, an unresolved V gene covers under half of the shortfall, and the cause of the remainder is unknown. V and J calls and clone size are those listed in that table; D and trimming were worked out from the DNA. The sample's own table lists about 48,000 clones. Approximately 2.1% of the sample is taken by the ten largest.

In total, over 600 healthy bone marrow donors made up the cohort. At the time of sampling, every cohort member was nominally healthy, though immune exposures that went unrecorded were likely present. The donor was CMV seronegative and was included in the group of approximately 350 seronegative cohort members. A peripheral blood sample was collected from each donor, and TCR beta sequencing was performed on peripheral blood mononuclear cells. The Qiagen DNeasy Blood Extraction Kit was used to extract genomic DNA from the blood cell samples. Remarks on this clone: Its antigen remains undetermined.

Per the germline V gene (reference sequence), SEHNR is the CDR1 and FQNEAQ is the CDR2. The CDR3 runs 12 amino acids, cysteine and phenylalanine included. Only the CDR3 region is kept as DNA, spanning 36 bases read in frame from base 1. Trimming removed 5 bases from V and 8 bases from J; the gene matches leave 2 bases unexplained. The source is a woman aged 35 to 49 in good health and CMV-seronegative. What was sequenced was PBMCs. The chain employs TRBV7-9 and TRBJ2-3, and 9 junctional nucleotides match TRBD2. DNA sequence: TGTGCCAGCAGCGTTAGCGGGGGTACGCAGTATTTT. It translates as CASSVSGGTQYF. The reference TRBV7-9 and TRBJ2-3 proteins fill in what lies around the CDR3, so the full variable domain reads DTGVSQNPRHKITKRGQNVTFRCDPISEHNRLYWYRQTLGQGPEFLTYFQNEAQLEKSRLLSDRFSAERPKGSFSTLEIQRTEQGDSAMYLCASSVSGGTQYFGPGTRLTVL.